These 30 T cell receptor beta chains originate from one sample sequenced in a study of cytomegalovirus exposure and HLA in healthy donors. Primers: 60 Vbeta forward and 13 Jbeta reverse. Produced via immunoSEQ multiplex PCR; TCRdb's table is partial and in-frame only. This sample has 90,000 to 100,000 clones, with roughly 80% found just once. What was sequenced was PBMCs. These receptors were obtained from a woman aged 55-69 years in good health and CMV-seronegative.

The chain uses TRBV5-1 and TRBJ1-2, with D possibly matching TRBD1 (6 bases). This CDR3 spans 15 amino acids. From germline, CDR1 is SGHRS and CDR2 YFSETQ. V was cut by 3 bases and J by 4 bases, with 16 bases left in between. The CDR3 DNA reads TGCGCCAGCAGCTCGGTACTAACAGGGTTCTATGGCTACACCTTC. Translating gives CASSSVLTGFYGYTF.

Written as DNA, the CDR3 is TGTGCCAGCAGTGAACGCGCGGCTAGCGGGGGCAATGAGCAGTTCTTC. Encoded protein: CASSERAASGGNEQFF. The chain uses TRBV25-1 and TRBJ2-1; 10 bases map to TRBD2. J gave up 6 bases and V 2 bases, and 7 bases lay outside the gene matches. From germline, CDR1 is MGHDK and CDR2 SYGVNS. The CDR3 is 16 amino acids.

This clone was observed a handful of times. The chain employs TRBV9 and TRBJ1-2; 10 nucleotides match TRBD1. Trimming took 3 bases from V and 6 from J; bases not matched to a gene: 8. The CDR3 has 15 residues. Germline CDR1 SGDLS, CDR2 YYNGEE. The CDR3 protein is CASSGKTGGAHGYTF. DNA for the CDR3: TGTGCCAGCAGCGGAAAGACAGGGGGCGCTCATGGCTACACCTTC.

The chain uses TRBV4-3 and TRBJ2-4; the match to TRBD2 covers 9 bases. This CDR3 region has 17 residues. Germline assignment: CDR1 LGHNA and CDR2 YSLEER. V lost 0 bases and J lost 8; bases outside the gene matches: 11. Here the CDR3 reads CASSQDPRVAGEDIQYF. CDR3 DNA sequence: TGCGCCAGCAGCCAAGATCCCCGGGTAGCGGGAGAAGACATTCAGTACTTC.

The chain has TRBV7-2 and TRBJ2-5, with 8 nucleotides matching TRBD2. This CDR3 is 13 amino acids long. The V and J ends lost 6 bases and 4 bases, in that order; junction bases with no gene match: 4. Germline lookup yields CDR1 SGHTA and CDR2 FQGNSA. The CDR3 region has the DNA TGTGCCAGCAGACCCAGCGGGAGAGAGACCCAGTACTTC. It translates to CASRPSGRETQYF.

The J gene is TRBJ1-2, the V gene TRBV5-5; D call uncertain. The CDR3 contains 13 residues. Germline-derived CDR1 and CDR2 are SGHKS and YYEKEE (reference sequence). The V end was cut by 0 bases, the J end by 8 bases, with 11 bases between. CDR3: CASSLAVGFGYTF. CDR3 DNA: TGTGCCAGCAGCTTGGCCGTCGGGTTCGGCTACACCTTC.

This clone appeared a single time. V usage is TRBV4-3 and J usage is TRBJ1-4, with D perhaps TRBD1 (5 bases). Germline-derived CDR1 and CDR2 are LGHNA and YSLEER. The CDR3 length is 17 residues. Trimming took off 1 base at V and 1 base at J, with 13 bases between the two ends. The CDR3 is CASSQGAGAETNEKLFF. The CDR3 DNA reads TGCGCCAGCAGCCAAGGAGCTGGGGCGGAAACTAATGAAAAACTGTTTTTT.

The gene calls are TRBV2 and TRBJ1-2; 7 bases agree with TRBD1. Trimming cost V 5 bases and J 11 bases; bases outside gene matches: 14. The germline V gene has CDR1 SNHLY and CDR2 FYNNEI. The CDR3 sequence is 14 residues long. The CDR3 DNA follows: TGTGCCAGCAGTCCTACCTTGACAGGGCAGAAGTACACCTTC. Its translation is CASSPTLTGQKYTF.

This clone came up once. The CDR3 sequence is CASSAQGTGELFF. The CDR3 nucleotides are TGCGCCAGCAGCGCACAGGGGACCGGGGAGCTGTTTTTT. The V gene is TRBV5-1, the J gene TRBJ2-2; 7 bases fit TRBD1. CDR3 length equals 13 residues. CDR1 SGHRS and CDR2 YFSETQ come from the germline V gene. The junction had 2 bases not matched to a gene; V was cut back by 4 bases and J by 5 bases.

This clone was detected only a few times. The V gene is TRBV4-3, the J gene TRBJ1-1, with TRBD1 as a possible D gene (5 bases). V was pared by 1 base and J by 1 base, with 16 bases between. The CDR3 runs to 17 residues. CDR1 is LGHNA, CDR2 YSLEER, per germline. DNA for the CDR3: TGCGCCAGCAGCCAAGCAGATTGGGGGGGACCGAACACTGAAGCTTTCTTT. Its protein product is CASSQADWGGPNTEAFF.

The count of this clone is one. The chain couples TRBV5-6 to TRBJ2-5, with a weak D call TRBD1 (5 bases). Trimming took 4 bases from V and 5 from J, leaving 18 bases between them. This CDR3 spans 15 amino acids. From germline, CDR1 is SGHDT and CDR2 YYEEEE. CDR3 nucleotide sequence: TGTGCCAGCAGCCGTCTCACAGGTTTGGGGGAGACCCAGTACTTC. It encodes CASSRLTGLGETQYF.

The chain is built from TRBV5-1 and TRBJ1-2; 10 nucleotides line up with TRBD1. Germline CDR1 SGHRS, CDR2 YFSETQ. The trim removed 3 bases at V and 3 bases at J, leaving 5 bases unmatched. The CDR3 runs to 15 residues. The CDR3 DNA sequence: TGCGCCAGCAGCTCACGGACAGGGGGTGACTATGGCTACACCTTC. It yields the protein CASSSRTGGDYGYTF.

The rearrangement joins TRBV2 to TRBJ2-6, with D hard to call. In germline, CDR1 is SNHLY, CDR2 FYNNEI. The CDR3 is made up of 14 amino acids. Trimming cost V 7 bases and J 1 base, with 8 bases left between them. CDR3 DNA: TGTGCCAGCACCCCACAGTCTGGGGCCAACGTCCTGACTTTC. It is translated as CASTPQSGANVLTF.

The CDR3 nucleotides read TGTGCCAGCAGTCTTACAGGGGCTGGCAATCAGCCCCAGCATTTT. Its translation: CASSLTGAGNQPQHF. The chain combines TRBV28 with TRBJ1-5; 7 bases are a match to TRBD1. J lost 2 bases, V lost 5 bases, and 6 bases had no gene match. The germline V gene has CDR1 MDHEN and CDR2 SYDVKM. The CDR3 covers 15 residues.

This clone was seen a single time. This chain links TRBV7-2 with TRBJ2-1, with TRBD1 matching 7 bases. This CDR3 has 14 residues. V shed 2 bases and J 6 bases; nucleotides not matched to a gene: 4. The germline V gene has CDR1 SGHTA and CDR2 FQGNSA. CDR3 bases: TGTGCCAGCAGCTTATGGACAGGCCTCAATGAGCAGTTCTTC. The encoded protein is CASSLWTGLNEQFF.

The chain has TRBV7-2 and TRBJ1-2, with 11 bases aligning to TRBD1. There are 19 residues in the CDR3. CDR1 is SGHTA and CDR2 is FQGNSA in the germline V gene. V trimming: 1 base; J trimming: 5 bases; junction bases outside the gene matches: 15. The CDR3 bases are TGTGCCAGCAGCTTAGTGGGAGGACAGGGGGCGCGGAGCTCTTATGGCTACACCTTC. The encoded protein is CASSLVGGQGARSSYGYTF.

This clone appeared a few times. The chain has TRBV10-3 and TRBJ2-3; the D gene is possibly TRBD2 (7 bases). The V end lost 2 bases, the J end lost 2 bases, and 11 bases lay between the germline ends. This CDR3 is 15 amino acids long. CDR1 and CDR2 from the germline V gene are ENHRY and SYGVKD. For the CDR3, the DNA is TGTGCCATCAGTGAGCGCGGGGGCCCCACAGATACGCAGTATTTT. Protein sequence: CAISERGGPTDTQYF.

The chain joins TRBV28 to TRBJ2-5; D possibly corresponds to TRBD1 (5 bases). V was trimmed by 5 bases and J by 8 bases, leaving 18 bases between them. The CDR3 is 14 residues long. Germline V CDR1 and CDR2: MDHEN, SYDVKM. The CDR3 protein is CASSIDDRYTTQYF. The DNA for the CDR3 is TGTGCCAGCAGTATAGACGACAGATACACAACCCAGTACTTC.

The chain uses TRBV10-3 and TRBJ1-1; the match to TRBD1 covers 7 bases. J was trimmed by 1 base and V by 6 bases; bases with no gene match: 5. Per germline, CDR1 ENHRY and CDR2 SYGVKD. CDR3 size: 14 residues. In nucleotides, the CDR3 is TGTGCCATCAGGGGGACAGCGAGGAACACTGAAGCTTTCTTT. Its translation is CAIRGTARNTEAFF.

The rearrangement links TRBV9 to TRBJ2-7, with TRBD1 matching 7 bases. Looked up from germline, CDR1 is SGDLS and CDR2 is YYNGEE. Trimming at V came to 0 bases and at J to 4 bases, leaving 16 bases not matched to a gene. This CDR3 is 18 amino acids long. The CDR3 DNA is TGTGCCAGCAGCGTAGCGATGACAGGGTCCATAAGCTGGTACGAGCAGTACTTC. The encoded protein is CASSVAMTGSISWYEQYF.

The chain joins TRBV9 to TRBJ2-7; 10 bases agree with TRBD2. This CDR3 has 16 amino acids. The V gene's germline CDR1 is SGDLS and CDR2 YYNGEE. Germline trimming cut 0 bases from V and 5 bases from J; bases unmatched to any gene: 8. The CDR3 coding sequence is TGTGCCAGCAGCGTAGCTACGAGCGGGGGGGCCCACGAGCAGTACTTC. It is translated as CASSVATSGGAHEQYF.

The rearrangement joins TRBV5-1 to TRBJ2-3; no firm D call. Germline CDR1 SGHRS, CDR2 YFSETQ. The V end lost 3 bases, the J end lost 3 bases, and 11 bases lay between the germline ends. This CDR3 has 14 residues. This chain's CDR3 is CASSSEVLTDTQYF. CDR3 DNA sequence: TGCGCCAGCAGCTCTGAGGTCCTAACAGATACGCAGTATTTT.

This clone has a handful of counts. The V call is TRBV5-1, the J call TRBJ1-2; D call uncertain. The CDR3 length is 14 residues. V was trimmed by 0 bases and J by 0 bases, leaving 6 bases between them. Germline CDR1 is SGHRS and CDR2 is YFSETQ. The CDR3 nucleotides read TGCGCCAGCAGCTTGGAGTCAGCTAACTATGGCTACACCTTC. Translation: CASSLESANYGYTF.

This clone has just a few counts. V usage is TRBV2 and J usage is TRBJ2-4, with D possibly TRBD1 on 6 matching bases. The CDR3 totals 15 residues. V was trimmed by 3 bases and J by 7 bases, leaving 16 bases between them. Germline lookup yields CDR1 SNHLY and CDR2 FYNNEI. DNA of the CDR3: TGTGCCAGCAGTGACCACAACAGGGATGGGAACATTCAGTACTTC. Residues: CASSDHNRDGNIQYF. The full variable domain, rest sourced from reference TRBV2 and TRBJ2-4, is EPEVTQTPSHQVTQMGQEVILRCVPISNHLYFYWYRQILGQKVEFLVSFYNNEISEKSEIFDDQFSVERPDGSNFTLKIRSTKLEDSAMYFCASSDHNRDGNIQYFGAGTRLSVL.

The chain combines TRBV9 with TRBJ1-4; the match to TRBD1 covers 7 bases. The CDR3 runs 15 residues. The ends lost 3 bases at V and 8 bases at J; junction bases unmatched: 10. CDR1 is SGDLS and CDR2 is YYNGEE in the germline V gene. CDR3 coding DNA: TGTGCCAGCAGCGCCACGACAGGGCGAAACGAAAAACTGTTTTTT. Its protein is CASSATTGRNEKLFF.

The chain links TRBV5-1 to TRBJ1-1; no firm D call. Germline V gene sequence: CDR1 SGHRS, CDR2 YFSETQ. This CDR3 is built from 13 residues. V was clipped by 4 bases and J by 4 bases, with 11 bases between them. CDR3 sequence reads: CASSPARGTEAFF. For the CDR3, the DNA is TGCGCCAGCAGCCCGGCACGGGGCACTGAAGCTTTCTTT.

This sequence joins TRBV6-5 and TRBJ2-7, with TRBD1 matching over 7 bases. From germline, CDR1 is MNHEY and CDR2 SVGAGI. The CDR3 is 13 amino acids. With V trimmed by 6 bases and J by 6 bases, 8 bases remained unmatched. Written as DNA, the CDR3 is TGTGCCAGCAGCGGAGACAGGGTAGGCGAGCAGTACTTC. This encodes CASSGDRVGEQYF.

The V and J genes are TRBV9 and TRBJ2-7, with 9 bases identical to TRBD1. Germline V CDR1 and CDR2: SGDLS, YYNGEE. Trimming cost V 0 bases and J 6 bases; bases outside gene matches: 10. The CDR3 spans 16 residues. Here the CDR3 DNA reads TGTGCCAGCAGCGTAGCTGATGACAGGGGGAGACCCGAGCAGTACTTC. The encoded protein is CASSVADDRGRPEQYF.

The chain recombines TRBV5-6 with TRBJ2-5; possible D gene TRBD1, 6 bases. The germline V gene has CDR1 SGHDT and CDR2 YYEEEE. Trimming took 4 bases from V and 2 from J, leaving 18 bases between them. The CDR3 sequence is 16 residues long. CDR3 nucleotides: TGTGCCAGCAGCCCTTCACAGGGAAGGAGACAAGAGACCCAGTACTTC. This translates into CASSPSQGRRQETQYF.

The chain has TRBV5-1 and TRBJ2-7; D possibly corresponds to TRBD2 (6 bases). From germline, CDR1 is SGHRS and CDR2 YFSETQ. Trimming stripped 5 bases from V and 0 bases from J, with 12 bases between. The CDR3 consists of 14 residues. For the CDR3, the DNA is TGCGCCAGCAGTTCGGGGGAAAACTCCTACGAGCAGTACTTC. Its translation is CASSSGENSYEQYF.